This T cell receptor beta chain was recovered during a study of lymphopenia after photon versus proton radiotherapy. Study-wide results and limits: Larger post-nadir TCR diversity loss correlated inversely with survival in deceased patients. After lymphocyte nadir, photon-treated repertoires showed oligoclonal expansion, especially CD8+ Temra. Relative stability marked proton patients; photon patients lost diversity and naive cells. Better survival with proton therapy was suggested as possible, not demonstrated.

Sequencing was performed with immunoSEQ multiplex PCR; in TCRdb, only in-frame clones are kept and a portion is missing. The sample carries tens of thousands of clones, approximately 84% recorded once. This clone has only a few counts. Its antigen is not identified. The CDR3 loop spans 16 amino acids. The junction had 11 bases not matched to a gene; V was cut back by 5 bases and J by 7 bases. CDR1 SGHVS and CDR2 FNYEAQ come from the germline V gene. The sequence came from a man in his 60s with pancreatic cancer. V is TRBV7-6 and J is TRBJ2-1; 10 nucleotides align to TRBD1. The input for sequencing was peripheral blood, taken from a patient treated with proton-based radiotherapy. The CDR3 nucleotides read TGTGCCAGCAGCCAACCGGTCGGGACAGGGGCTAATGAGCAGTTCTTC. It yields the protein CASSQPVGTGANEQFF.